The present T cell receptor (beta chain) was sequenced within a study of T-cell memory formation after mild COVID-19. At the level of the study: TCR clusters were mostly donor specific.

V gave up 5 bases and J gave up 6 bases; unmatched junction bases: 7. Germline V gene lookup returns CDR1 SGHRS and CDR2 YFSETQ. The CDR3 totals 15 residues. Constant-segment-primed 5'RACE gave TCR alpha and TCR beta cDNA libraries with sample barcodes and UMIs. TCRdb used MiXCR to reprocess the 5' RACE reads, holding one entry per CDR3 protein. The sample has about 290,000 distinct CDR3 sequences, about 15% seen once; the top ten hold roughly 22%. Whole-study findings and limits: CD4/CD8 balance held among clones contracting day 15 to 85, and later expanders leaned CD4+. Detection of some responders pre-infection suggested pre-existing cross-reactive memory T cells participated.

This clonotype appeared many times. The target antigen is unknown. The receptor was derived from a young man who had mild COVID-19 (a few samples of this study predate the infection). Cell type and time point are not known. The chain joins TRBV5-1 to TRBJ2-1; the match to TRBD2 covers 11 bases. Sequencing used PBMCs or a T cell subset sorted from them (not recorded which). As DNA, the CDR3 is TGCGCCAGCAGGGACGGGACTAGCGGCCTCAATGAGCAGTTCTTC. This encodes CASRDGTSGLNEQFF.